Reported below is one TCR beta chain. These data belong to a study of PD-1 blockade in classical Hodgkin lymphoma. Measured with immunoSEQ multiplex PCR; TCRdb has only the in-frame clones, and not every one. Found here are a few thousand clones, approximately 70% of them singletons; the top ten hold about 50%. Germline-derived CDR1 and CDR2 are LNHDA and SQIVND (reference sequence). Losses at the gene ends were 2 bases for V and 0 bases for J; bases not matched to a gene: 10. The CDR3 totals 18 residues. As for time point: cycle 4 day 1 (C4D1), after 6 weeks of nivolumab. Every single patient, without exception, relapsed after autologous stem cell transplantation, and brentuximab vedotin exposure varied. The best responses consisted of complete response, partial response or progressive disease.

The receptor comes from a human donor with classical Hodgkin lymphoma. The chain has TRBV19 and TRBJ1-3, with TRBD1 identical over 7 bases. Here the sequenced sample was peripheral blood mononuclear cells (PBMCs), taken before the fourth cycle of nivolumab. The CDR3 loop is CASSISPRTGGSGNTIYF. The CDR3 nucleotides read TGTGCCAGTAGTATAAGTCCCAGGACAGGCGGCTCTGGAAACACCATATATTTT.